The 4 T cell receptor beta chains below all came from one sample that was sequenced in a study of early T cells in non-severe SARS-CoV-2 infection. TCRdb re-called the 5' RACE reads with MiXCR, one entry per CDR3 protein. Here the sample spans about 64,000 distinct CDR3 sequences, over 4.5% being singletons. The sample was whole blood. The receptors were sampled from an adult who was a healthcare worker with PCR-confirmed SARS-CoV-2 infection or an uninfected control (not recorded which).

This clonotype was observed a few times. The rearrangement joins TRBV30 to TRBJ1-2, with D hard to call. Germline CDR1 and CDR2: GTSNPN and SVGIG (reference sequence). Trimming stripped 6 bases from V and 3 bases from J, with 14 bases between. The CDR3 is 13 residues long. The CDR3 region has the DNA TGTGCCTGCGGTGGACCCCTCCACTATGGCTACACCTTC. Protein sequence: CACGGPLHYGYTF.

The chain uses TRBV27 and TRBJ2-3, with D tentatively TRBD2 (5 bases). The CDR3 is made up of 13 amino acids. Per the germline V gene, CDR1 is MNHEY and CDR2 is SMNVEV (reference sequence). The ends were cut back, 4 bases at V and 11 bases at J, with 16 bases in the middle. Here the CDR3 DNA reads TGTGCCAGCAGTTCCTCCCCGGACTTGGGGCAGTATTTT. It yields the protein CASSSSPDLGQYF.

This clonotype has at least ten counts. The V gene is TRBV6-2 or TRBV6-3, the J gene TRBJ1-2; a possible D gene is TRBD1 (6 bases). The V end lost 6 bases, the J end lost 8 bases, and 25 bases lay between the germline ends. Germline CDR1 reads MNHEY; CDR2 reads SVGEGT. CDR3 size: 16 residues. CDR3 DNA: TGTGCCAGCAGAAAAGGACAGAATCCAACTATGGAGGGCTACACCTTC. Translated, it gives CASRKGQNPTMEGYTF.

This clonotype has more than one count but fewer than ten. V and J are TRBV6-2 or TRBV6-3 and TRBJ1-1; D is perhaps TRBD1 (5 bases). Trimming pared 2 bases from V and 5 bases from J, leaving 15 bases between. In germline, CDR1 is MNHEY, CDR2 SVGEGT. The CDR3 is 15 residues long. The CDR3: CASSYRHEGRTEAFF. CDR3 in DNA: TGTGCCAGCAGTTACAGGCACGAGGGGAGGACTGAAGCTTTCTTT.